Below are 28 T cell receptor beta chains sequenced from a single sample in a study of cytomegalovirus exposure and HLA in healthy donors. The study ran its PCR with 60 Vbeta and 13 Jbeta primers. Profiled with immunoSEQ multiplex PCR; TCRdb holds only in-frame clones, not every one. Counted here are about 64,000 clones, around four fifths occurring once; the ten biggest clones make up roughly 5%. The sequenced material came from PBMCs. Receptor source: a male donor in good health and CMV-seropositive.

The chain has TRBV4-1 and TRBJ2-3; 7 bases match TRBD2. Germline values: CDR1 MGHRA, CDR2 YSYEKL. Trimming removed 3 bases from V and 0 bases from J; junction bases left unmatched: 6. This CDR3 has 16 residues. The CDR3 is CASSQPRGGSTDTQYF. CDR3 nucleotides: TGCGCCAGCAGCCAGCCTCGCGGGGGTAGCACAGATACGCAGTATTTT.

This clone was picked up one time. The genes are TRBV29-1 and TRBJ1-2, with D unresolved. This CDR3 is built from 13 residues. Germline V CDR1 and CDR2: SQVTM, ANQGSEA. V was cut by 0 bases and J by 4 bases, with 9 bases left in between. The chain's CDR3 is CSVEDARSYGYTF. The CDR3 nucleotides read TGCAGCGTTGAAGATGCCAGGTCCTATGGCTACACCTTC.

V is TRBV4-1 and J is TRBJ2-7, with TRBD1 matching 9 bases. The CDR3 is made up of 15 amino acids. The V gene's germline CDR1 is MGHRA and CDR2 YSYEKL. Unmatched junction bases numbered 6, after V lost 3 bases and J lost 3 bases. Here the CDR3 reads CASSQQGQGGYEQYF. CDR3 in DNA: TGCGCCAGCAGCCAGCAGGGACAGGGCGGCTACGAGCAGTACTTC.

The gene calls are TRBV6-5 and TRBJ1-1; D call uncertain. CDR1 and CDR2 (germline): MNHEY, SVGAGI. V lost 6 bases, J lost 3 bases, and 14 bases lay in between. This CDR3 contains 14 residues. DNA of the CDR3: TGTGCCAGCAGCCAACCGGCGGCGGACACTGAAGCTTTCTTT. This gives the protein CASSQPAADTEAFF.

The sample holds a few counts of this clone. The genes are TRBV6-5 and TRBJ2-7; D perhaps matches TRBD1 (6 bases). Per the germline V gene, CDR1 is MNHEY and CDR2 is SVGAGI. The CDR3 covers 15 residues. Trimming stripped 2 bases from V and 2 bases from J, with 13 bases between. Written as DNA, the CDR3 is TGTGCCAGCAGTTACGGCACCGGGACAACCTACGAGCAGTACTTC. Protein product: CASSYGTGTTYEQYF.

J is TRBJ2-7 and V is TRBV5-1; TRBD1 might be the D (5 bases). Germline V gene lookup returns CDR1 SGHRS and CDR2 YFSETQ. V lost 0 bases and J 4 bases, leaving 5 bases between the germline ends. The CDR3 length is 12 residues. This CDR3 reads CASSLEGYEQYF. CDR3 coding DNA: TGCGCCAGCAGCTTGGAGGGGTACGAGCAGTACTTC.

The CDR3 is CASSEGTSGGTDTQYF. CDR3 bases: TGTGCCAGCAGTGAGGGGACTAGCGGGGGCACAGATACGCAGTATTTT. The J gene is TRBJ2-3, the V gene TRBV2; 13 bases fit TRBD2. CDR1 and CDR2 (germline): SNHLY, FYNNEI. The J segment lost 1 base and the V segment lost 3 bases, leaving 1 base of the junction unmatched. The CDR3 length is 16 residues.

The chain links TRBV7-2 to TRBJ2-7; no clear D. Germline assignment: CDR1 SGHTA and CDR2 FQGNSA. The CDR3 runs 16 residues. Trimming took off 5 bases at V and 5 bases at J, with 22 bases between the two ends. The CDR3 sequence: CASSLPRSSKENEQYF. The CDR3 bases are TGTGCCAGCAGCCTCCCCCGGAGTAGCAAGGAAAACGAGCAGTACTTC.

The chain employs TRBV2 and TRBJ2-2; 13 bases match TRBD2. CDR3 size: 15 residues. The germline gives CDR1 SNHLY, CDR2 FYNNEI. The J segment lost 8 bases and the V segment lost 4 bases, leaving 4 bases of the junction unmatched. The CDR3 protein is CASSGLAGGFGELFF. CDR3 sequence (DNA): TGTGCCAGCAGTGGACTAGCGGGGGGATTTGGGGAGCTGTTTTTT.

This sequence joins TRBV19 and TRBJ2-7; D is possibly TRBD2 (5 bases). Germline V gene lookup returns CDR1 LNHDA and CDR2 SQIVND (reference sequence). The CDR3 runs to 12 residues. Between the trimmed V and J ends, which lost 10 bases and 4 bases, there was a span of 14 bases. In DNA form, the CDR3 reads TGTGCCACCTCCAGCTGGGAGTACGAGCAGTACTTC. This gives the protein CATSSWEYEQYF.

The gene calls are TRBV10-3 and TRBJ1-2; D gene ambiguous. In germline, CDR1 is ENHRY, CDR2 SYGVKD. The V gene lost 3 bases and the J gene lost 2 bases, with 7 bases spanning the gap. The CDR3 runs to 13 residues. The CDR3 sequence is CAISETENYGYTF. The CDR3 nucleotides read TGTGCCATCAGTGAAACAGAGAACTATGGCTACACCTTC.

In DNA form, the CDR3 reads TGTGCCAGCAAACAGGGTAGATCAGTCTACGAGCAGTACTTC. This gives the protein CASKQGRSVYEQYF. This chain connects TRBV27 to TRBJ2-7, with TRBD1 as a possible D gene (6 bases). V was cut by 7 bases and J by 3 bases, with 16 bases left in between. The CDR3 length is 14 residues. Germline V gene data show CDR1 as MNHEY and CDR2 as SMNVEV (reference sequence).

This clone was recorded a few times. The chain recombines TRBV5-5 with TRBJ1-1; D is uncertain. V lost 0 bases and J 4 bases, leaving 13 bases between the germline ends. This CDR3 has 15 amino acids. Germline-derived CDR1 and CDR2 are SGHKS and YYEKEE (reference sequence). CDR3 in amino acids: CASSLVPGSSTEAFF. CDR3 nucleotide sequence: TGTGCCAGCAGCTTGGTCCCGGGATCGAGCACTGAAGCTTTCTTT.

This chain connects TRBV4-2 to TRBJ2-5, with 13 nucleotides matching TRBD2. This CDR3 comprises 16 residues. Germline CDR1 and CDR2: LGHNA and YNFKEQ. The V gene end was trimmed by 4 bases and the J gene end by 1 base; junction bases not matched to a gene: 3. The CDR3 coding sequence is TGTGCCAGCAGCCGCCGACTAGCGGGGGGCCAAGAGACCCAGTACTTC. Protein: CASSRRLAGGQETQYF.

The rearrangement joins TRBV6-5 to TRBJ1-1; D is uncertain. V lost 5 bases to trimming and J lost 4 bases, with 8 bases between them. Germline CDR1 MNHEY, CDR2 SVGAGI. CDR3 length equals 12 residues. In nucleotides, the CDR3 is TGTGCCAGCAGTCCTCTAGGCACTGAAGCTTTCTTT. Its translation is CASSPLGTEAFF.

The CDR3 DNA reads as TGTGCCTGGAGACGGGATACTTCACCCCTCCACTTT. Translating it yields CAWRRDTSPLHF. The chain couples TRBV30 to TRBJ1-6, with no clear D. V dropped 3 bases and J dropped 9 bases, with 9 bases sitting between them. This CDR3 is built from 12 residues. Germline V lookup: CDR1 GTSNPN, CDR2 SVGIG (reference sequence).

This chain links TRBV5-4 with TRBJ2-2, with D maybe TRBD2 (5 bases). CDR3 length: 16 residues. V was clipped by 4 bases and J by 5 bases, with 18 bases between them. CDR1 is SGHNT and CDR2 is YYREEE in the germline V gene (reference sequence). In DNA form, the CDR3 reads TGTGCCAGCAGCCCTGCTACTAGGATTGGGACCGGGGAGCTGTTTTTT. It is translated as CASSPATRIGTGELFF.

The CDR3 sequence is CASKLAGGQDTQYF. The CDR3 bases are TGCGCCAGCAAATTAGCGGGGGGGCAAGATACGCAGTATTTT. The J gene is TRBJ2-3, the V gene TRBV10-2, with 11 positions matching TRBD2. Germline CDR1 WSHSY, CDR2 SAAADI. With 7 bases clipped from V and 5 bases from J, the junction kept 5 bases outside the gene matches. This CDR3 is 14 amino acids long.

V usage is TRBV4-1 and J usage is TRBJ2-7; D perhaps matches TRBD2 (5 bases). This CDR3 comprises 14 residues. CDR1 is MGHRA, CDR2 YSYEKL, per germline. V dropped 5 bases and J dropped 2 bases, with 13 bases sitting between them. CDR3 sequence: CASSEGSETYEQYF. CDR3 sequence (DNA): TGCGCCAGCAGCGAGGGATCAGAGACCTACGAGCAGTACTTC.

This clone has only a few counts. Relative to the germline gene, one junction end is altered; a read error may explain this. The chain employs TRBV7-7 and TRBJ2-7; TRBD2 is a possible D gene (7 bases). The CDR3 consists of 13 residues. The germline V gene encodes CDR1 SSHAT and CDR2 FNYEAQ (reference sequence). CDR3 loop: CASSPTPGGEQYF. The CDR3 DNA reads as TGTGCTAGCAGCCCAACCCCGGGGGGCGAACAGTACTTC.

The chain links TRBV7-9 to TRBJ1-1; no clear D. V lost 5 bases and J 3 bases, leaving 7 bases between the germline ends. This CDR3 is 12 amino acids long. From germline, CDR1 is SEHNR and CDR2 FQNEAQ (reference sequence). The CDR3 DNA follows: TGTGCCAGCAGCGGGCCGGACACTGAAGCTTTCTTT. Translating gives CASSGPDTEAFF. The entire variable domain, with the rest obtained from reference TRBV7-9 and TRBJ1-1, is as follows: DTGVSQNPRHKITKRGQNVTFRCDPISEHNRLYWYRQTLGQGPEFLTYFQNEAQLEKSRLLSDRFSAERPKGSFSTLEIQRTEQGDSAMYLCASSGPDTEAFFGQGTRLTVV.

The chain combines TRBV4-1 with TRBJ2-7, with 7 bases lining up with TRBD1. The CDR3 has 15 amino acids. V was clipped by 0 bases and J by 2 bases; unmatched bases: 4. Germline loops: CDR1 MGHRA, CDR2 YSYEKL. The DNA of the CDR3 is TGCGCCAGCAGCCAAGAGAGGACAGGACCCTACGAGCAGTACTTC. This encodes CASSQERTGPYEQYF.

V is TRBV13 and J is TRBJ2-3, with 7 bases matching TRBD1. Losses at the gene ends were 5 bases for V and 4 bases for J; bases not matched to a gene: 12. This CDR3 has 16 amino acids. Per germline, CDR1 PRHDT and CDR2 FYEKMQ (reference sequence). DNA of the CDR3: TGTGCCAGCAGCCAATTCAGAGACAGGGAGTCAGATACGCAGTATTTT. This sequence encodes CASSQFRDRESDTQYF.

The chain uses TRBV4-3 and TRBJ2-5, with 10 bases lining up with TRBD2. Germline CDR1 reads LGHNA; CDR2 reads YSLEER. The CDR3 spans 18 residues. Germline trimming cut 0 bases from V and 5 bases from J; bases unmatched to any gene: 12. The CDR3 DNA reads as TGCGCCAGCAGCCAAGATGGGCCGAGCGGGGGGGCCACTGAGACCCAGTACTTC. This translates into CASSQDGPSGGATETQYF.

The CDR3 region is CASSYEAGGYGYTF. The CDR3 DNA reads as TGTGCCAGCAGTTACGAGGCAGGGGGCTATGGCTACACCTTC. V gene TRBV6-5 combines with J gene TRBJ1-2; 7 bases align to TRBD1. This CDR3 region has 14 residues. J was trimmed by 4 bases and V by 2 bases; bases with no gene match: 4. Germline CDR1 and CDR2: MNHEY and SVGAGI.

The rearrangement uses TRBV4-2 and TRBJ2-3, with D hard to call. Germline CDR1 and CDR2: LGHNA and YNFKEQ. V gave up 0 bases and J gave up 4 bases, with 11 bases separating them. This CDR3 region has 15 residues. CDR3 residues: CASSQDVTYPDTQYF. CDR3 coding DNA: TGTGCCAGCAGCCAAGATGTAACCTACCCAGATACGCAGTATTTT.

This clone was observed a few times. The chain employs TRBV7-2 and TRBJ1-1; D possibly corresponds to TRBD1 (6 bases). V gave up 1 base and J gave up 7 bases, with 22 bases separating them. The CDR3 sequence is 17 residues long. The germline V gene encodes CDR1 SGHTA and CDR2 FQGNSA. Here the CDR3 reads CASSLDGGTGRNGEAFF. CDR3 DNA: TGTGCCAGCAGCTTAGATGGGGGCACCGGGCGCAACGGTGAAGCTTTCTTT.

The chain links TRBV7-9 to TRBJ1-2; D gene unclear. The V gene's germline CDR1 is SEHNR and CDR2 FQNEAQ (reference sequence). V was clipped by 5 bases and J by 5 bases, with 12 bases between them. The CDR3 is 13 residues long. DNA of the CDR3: TGTGCCAGCAGCCCTAGGGCGGGATATGGCTACACCTTC. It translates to CASSPRAGYGYTF.